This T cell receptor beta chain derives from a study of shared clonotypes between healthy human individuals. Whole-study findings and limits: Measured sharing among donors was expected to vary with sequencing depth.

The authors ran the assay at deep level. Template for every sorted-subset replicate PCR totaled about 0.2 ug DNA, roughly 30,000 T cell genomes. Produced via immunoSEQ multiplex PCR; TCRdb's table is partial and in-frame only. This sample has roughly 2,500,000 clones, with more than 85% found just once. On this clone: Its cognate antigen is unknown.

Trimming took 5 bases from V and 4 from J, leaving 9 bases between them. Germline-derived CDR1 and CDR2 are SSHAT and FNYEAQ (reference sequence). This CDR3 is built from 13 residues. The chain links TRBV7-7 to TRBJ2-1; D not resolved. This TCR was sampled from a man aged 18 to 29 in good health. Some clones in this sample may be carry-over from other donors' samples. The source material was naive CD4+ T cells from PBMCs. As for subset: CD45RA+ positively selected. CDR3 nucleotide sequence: TGTGCCAGCAGCAAAGGCTATTACAATGAGCAGTTCTTC. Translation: CASSKGYYNEQFF.